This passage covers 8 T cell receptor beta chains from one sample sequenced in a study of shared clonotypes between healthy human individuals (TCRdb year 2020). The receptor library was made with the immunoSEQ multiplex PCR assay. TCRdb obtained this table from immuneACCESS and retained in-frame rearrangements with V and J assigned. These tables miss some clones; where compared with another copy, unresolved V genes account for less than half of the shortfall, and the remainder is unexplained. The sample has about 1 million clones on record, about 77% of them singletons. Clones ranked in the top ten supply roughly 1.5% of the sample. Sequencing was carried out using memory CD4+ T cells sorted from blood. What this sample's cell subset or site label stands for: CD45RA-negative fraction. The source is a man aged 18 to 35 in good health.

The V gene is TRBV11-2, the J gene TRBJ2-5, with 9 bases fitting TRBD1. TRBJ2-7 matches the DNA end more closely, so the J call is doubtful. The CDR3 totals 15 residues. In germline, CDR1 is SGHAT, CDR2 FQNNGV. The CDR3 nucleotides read TGTGCCAGCAGCTTAGAAGGGACAGGGACCTACGAGCAGTACTTC. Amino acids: CASSLEGTGTYEQYF.

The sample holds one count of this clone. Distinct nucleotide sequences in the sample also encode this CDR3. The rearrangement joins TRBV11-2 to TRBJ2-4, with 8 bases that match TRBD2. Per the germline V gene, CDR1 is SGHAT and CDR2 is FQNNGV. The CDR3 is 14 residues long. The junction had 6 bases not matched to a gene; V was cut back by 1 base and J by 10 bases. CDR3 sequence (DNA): TGTGCCAGCAGCTTAGGCCTAGCGGGTGGGATTCAGTACTTC. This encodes CASSLGLAGGIQYF.

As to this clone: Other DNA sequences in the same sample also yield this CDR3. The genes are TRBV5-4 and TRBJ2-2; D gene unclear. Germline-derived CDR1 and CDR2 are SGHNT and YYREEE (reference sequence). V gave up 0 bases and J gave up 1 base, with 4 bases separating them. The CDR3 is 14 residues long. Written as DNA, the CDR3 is TGTGCCAGCAGCTTGGATCGGAACACCGGGGAGCTGTTTTTT. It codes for CASSLDRNTGELFF. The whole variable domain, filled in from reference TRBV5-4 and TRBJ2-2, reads ETGVTQSPTHLIKTRGQQVTLRCSSQSGHNTVSWYQQALGQGPQFIFQYYREEENGRGNFPPRFSGLQFPNYSSELNVNALELDDSALYLCASSLDRNTGELFFGEGSRLTVL.

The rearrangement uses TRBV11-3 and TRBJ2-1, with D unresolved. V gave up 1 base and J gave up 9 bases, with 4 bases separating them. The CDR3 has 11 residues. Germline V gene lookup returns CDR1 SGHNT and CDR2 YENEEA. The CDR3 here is CASSLGGEQFF. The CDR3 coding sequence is TGTGCCAGCAGCTTAGGGGGTGAGCAGTTCTTC.

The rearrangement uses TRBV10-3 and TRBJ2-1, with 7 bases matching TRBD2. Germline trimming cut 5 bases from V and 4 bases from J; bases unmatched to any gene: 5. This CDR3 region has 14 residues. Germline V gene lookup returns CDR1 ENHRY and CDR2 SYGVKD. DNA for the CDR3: TGTGCCATCAGTAGCGGGGTGAAATACAATGAGCAGTTCTTC. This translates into CAISSGVKYNEQFF.

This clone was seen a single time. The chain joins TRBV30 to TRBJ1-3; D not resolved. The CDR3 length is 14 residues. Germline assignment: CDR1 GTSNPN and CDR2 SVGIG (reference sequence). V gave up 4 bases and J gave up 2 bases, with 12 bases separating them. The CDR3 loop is CAWNAPGAGNTIYF. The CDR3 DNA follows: TGTGCCTGGAACGCCCCCGGGGCTGGAAACACCATATATTTT.

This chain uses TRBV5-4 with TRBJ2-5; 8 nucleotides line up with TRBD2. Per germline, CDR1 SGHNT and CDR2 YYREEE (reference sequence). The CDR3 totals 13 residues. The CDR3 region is CATSGGRRETQYF. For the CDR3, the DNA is TGTGCGACGAGCGGGGGCAGAAGAGAGACCCAGTACTTC.

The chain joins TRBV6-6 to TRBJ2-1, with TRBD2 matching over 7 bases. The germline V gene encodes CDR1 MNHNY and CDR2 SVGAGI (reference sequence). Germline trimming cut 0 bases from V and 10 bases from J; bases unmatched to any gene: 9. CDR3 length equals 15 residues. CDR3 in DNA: TGTGCCAGCAGTTACTCAGCGGGACTCCGGCAAGAGCAGTTCTTC. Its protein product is CASSYSAGLRQEQFF.